A selection of T cell receptor beta chains follows, all from one sample in a study of blood T cell repertoires in COVID-19. The table came from immunoSEQ multiplex PCR; TCRdb's copy has only in-frame clones and leaves some out. The sample includes some 97,000 clones, roughly 87% of them seen just once. Sequencing input: peripheral blood. The receptors originated from a man between 25 and 39 years old in a cohort sampled during active COVID-19. CDR3s include the opening cysteine and the closing phenylalanine or tryptophan. Fields, in order: J gene, CDR3 length, V gene, CDR3 protein.

TRBJ2-1 | 15 | TRBV18 | CASSPPRSGDNEQFF
TRBJ2-1 | 13 | TRBV4-3 | CASSPRVGDEQFF
TRBJ2-2 | 14 | TRBV4-2 | CASSQDYNTGELFF
TRBJ2-2 | 14 | TRBV29-1 | CSVDGTGDTGELFF
TRBJ1-4 | 16 | TRBV5-4 | CASSLTTGATNEKLFF
TRBJ1-6 | 14 | TRBV6-6 | CASSRGQDNSPLHF
TRBJ2-7 | 16 | TRBV2 | CASSPRTGAVSYEQYF
TRBJ1-3 | 14 | TRBV5-8 | CASSGSYSQNTIYF
TRBJ1-2 | 13 | TRBV19 | CASSIRDSYGYTF
TRBJ1-1 | 14 | TRBV7-2 | CASVPTGGLAEAFF
TRBJ2-1 | 15 | TRBV3-1/TRBV3-2 | CASSQDMLARNEQFF
TRBJ2-7 | 14 | TRBV13 | CASRENGGLYEQYF
TRBJ1-3 | 16 | TRBV5-8 | CASRLTGGISGNTIYF
TRBJ2-3 | 14 | TRBV19 | CASSPDRGPDTQYF
TRBJ2-3 | 15 | TRBV19 | CASSQGPDSTDTQYF
TRBJ1-5 | 14 | TRBV28 | CASSWQISNQPQHF
TRBJ1-4 | 14 | TRBV5-1 | CASSLTGGTEKLFF